The 26 T cell receptor beta chains listed next were all sequenced from one sample in a study of shared clonotypes between healthy human individuals. Profiled with immunoSEQ multiplex PCR; TCRdb holds only in-frame clones, not every one. The table includes more than 1.2 million clones, around 98.5% detected once. The sequenced sample was naive CD4+ T cells sorted from blood. Described subset: CD45RA+ positively selected. Receptors were obtained from a man aged 25 to 45 in good health.

This clone is a singleton in its sample. V usage is TRBV7-9 and J usage is TRBJ2-1; 11 positions match TRBD2. Trimming removed 4 bases from V and 9 bases from J; junction bases left unmatched: 11. The CDR3 spans 16 residues. Looked up from germline, CDR1 is SEHNR and CDR2 is FQNEAQ (reference sequence). The CDR3 reads CASSSPTITSGGEQFF. As DNA, the CDR3 is TGTGCCAGCAGCTCCCCGACAATTACTAGCGGGGGTGAGCAGTTCTTC.

The chain combines TRBV30 with TRBJ2-6; TRBD1 is a possible D gene (5 bases). Germline values: CDR1 GTSNPN, CDR2 SVGIG (reference sequence). Trimming took 4 bases from V and 2 from J, leaving 9 bases between them. This CDR3 is built from 14 residues. The CDR3 here is CAWKIGAGANVLTF. The DNA for the CDR3 is TGTGCCTGGAAGATAGGGGCTGGGGCCAACGTCCTGACTTTC.

This chain links TRBV28 with TRBJ1-5; D uncertain. The V and J ends lost 2 bases and 0 bases respectively, with 8 bases between them. Looked up from germline, CDR1 is MDHEN and CDR2 is SYDVKM. The CDR3 has 15 amino acids. The CDR3 DNA follows: TGTGCCAGCAGTTTAGACTGGAATAGCAATCAGCCCCAGCATTTT. Translating gives CASSLDWNSNQPQHF.

The chain is built from TRBV6-1 and TRBJ2-7, with TRBD2 as a possible D gene (6 bases). The CDR3 covers 13 residues. Trimming took off 6 bases at V and 4 bases at J, with 13 bases between the two ends. CDR1 and CDR2 (germline): MNHNS, SASEGT. The CDR3 reads CASSPTSWYEQYF. Written as DNA, the CDR3 is TGTGCCAGCAGCCCCACTAGCTGGTACGAGCAGTACTTC.

The chain combines TRBV7-8 with TRBJ2-7, with D tentatively TRBD1 (5 bases). The germline V gene has CDR1 SGHVS and CDR2 FQNEAQ. Trimming removed 1 base at V and 2 bases at J, with 12 bases between. This CDR3 contains 15 residues. CDR3 coding DNA: TGTGCCAGCAGCTTAGGGCCTGACAGAACCTACGAGCAGTACTTC. This translates into CASSLGPDRTYEQYF. The complete variable domain, with remaining parts taken from reference TRBV7-8 and TRBJ2-7, reads GAGVSQSPRYKVAKRGQDVALRCDPISGHVSLFWYQQALGQGPEFLTYFQNEAQLDKSGLPSDRFFAERPEGSVSTLKIQRTQQEDSAVYLCASSLGPDRTYEQYFGPGTRLTVT.

The rearrangement uses TRBV11-2 and TRBJ2-2; D might be TRBD2 (6 bases). Trimming stripped 7 bases from V and 3 bases from J, with 18 bases between. This CDR3 has 16 residues. Per the germline V gene, CDR1 is SGHAT and CDR2 is FQNNGV. The CDR3 loop is CASTRLWGGDTGELFF. The CDR3 DNA sequence: TGTGCCAGCACCCGGTTGTGGGGAGGAGACACCGGGGAGCTGTTTTTT.

This clone was observed once. The rearrangement joins TRBV19 to TRBJ2-7; 9 bases are a match to TRBD1. CDR3 length equals 15 residues. Germline V lookup: CDR1 LNHDA, CDR2 SQIVND (reference sequence). V lost 6 bases and J lost 1; bases outside the gene matches: 7. CDR3 DNA sequence: TGTGCCAGTAGGTCCGGGACAGGGTATTCCTACGAGCAGTACTTC. Translated: CASRSGTGYSYEQYF.

V and J are TRBV5-1 and TRBJ1-3; no clear D gene. The CDR3 consists of 16 residues. The germline V and J ends were trimmed by 4 bases and 4 bases, with 18 bases remaining between them. Germline lookup yields CDR1 SGHRS and CDR2 YFSETQ. CDR3 protein: CASSPNQAALGNTIYF. The CDR3 coding sequence is TGCGCCAGCAGCCCCAACCAAGCAGCGCTGGGAAACACCATATATTTT.

The genes are TRBV5-1 and TRBJ2-1; 11 bases are shared with TRBD2. There are 14 residues in the CDR3. Germline CDR1 and CDR2: SGHRS and YFSETQ. With 0 bases clipped from V and 10 bases from J, the junction kept 3 bases outside the gene matches. Here the CDR3 reads CASSLGGTSGEQFF. CDR3 sequence (DNA): TGCGCCAGCAGCTTGGGTGGGACTAGCGGAGAGCAGTTCTTC.

This chain joins TRBV18 and TRBJ1-5; no reliable D call. CDR3 length equals 14 residues. The V end lost 3 bases, the J end lost 8 bases, and 14 bases lay between the germline ends. Germline V gives CDR1 KGHSH, CDR2 LQKENI. The chain's CDR3 is CASSPTGLGEPQHF. The CDR3 nucleotides read TGTGCCAGCTCACCTACCGGGCTCGGGGAGCCCCAGCATTTT.

The chain couples TRBV16 to TRBJ2-1; no clear D. CDR1 is KGHSY and CDR2 is FQNENV in the germline V gene. V lost 5 bases, J lost 7 bases, and 12 bases lay in between. The CDR3 has 13 residues. The DNA of the CDR3 is TGTGCCAGCAGCGATAGAAGGCATAATGAGCAGTTCTTC. Amino acids: CASSDRRHNEQFF.

This clone has a single count. The V call is TRBV6-6, the J call TRBJ1-2; TRBD1 matches at 7 bases. The CDR3 has 13 residues. In germline, CDR1 is MNHNY, CDR2 SVGAGI (reference sequence). V shed 6 bases and J 4 bases; nucleotides not matched to a gene: 5. CDR3 coding DNA: TGTGCCAGCAGGATTACAGGGGCCTATGGCTACACCTTC. It translates to CASRITGAYGYTF.

CDR3 residues: CSAATRTDTQYF. The CDR3 nucleotides read TGCAGCGCAGCAACCCGCACAGATACGCAGTATTTT. The chain recombines TRBV29-1 with TRBJ2-3; D gene uncertain. Trimming shortened V by 7 bases and J by 1 base, and 9 bases separated the two germline ends. This CDR3 has 12 amino acids. CDR1 SQVTM and CDR2 ANQGSEA come from the germline V gene.

This chain uses TRBV5-4 with TRBJ2-5; unclear D gene. Germline-derived CDR1 and CDR2 are SGHNT and YYREEE (reference sequence). The CDR3 totals 14 residues. Trimming pared 1 base from V and 5 bases from J, leaving 12 bases between. The DNA of the CDR3 is TGTGCCAGCAGCTTGCCGGTTAGGACCGAGACCCAGTACTTC. As protein: CASSLPVRTETQYF.

This chain connects TRBV20-1 to TRBJ1-1, with 7 positions matching TRBD1. V gave up 5 bases and J gave up 6 bases; unmatched junction bases: 3. Germline V gene sequence: CDR1 DFQATT, CDR2 SNEGSKA (reference sequence). CDR3 length: 11 amino acids. The CDR3 coding sequence is TGCAGTGCTGAGGGGGCTGCTGAAGCTTTCTTT. Amino acids: CSAEGAAEAFF.

The CDR3 coding sequence is TGTGCCAGCAGTTTCCGGGTCTCCTCTGGAAACACCATATATTTT. Protein product: CASSFRVSSGNTIYF. The V and J genes are TRBV5-8 and TRBJ1-3, with D uncertain. This CDR3 comprises 15 residues. Germline-derived CDR1 and CDR2 are SGHTS and YDEGEE. V was pared by 5 bases and J by 0 bases, with 12 bases between.

The chain has TRBV9 and TRBJ2-3; D possibly corresponds to TRBD2 (5 bases). The CDR3 covers 19 residues. Trimming shortened V by 0 bases and J by 2 bases, and 22 bases separated the two germline ends. Germline CDR1 and CDR2: SGDLS and YYNGEE. The CDR3 DNA reads as TGTGCCAGCAGCGTAGCTATTGGGCCGACCTCAGGACTCACAGATACGCAGTATTTT. Translation gives CASSVAIGPTSGLTDTQYF. Complete variable domain (other parts from reference TRBV9 and TRBJ2-3): DSGVTQTPKHLITATGQRVTLRCSPRSGDLSVYWYQQSLDQGLQFLIQYYNGEERAKGNILERFSAQQFPDLHSELNLSSLELGDSALYFCASSVAIGPTSGLTDTQYFGPGTRLTVL.

Concerning this clone: Different DNA sequences within this sample yield the same CDR3. The genes are TRBV28 and TRBJ2-7, with D possibly being TRBD1 (5 bases). The germline V and J ends were trimmed by 2 bases and 4 bases, with 12 bases remaining between them. The CDR3 is made up of 14 amino acids. Germline CDR1 and CDR2: MDHEN and SYDVKM. This CDR3 reads CASSLTRATYEQYF. Here the CDR3 DNA reads TGTGCCAGCAGTTTAACCAGGGCCACTTACGAGCAGTACTTC.

The chain employs TRBV5-5 and TRBJ2-7; D ambiguous. The V end lost 0 bases, the J end lost 0 bases, and 7 bases lay between the germline ends. CDR1 SGHKS and CDR2 YYEKEE come from the germline V gene (reference sequence). The CDR3 runs to 14 residues. The CDR3: CASSLELASYEQYF. The CDR3 nucleotides are TGTGCCAGCAGCTTGGAGCTCGCCTCCTACGAGCAGTACTTC. The full variable domain, in which reference TRBV5-5 and TRBJ2-7 provide the parts outside the CDR3, is DAGVTQSPTHLIKTRGQQVTLRCSPISGHKSVSWYQQVLGQGPQFIFQYYEKEERGRGNFPDRFSARQFPNYSSELNVNALLLGDSALYLCASSLELASYEQYFGPGTRLTVT.

This rearrangement joins TRBV19 to TRBJ2-7; TRBD2 aligns across 13 bases. Per germline, CDR1 LNHDA and CDR2 SQIVND (reference sequence). The CDR3 spans 17 residues. V lost 5 bases and J lost 0; bases outside the gene matches: 7. CDR3 residues: CASSRTSGRGASYEQYF. CDR3 DNA: TGTGCCAGTAGTCGGACTAGCGGGAGAGGGGCCTCCTACGAGCAGTACTTC.

The chain joins TRBV27 to TRBJ2-5; D is perhaps TRBD1 (6 bases). This CDR3 contains 13 residues. Germline V gene lookup returns CDR1 MNHEY and CDR2 SMNVEV (reference sequence). Trimming took 5 bases from V and 5 from J, leaving 12 bases between them. CDR3 protein: CASSNTRGETQYF. In nucleotides, the CDR3 is TGTGCCAGCAGTAACACAAGGGGGGAGACCCAGTACTTC.

The V call is TRBV5-4, the J call TRBJ2-3; D unresolved. CDR3 length: 14 residues. CDR1 is SGHNT and CDR2 is YYREEE in the germline V gene (reference sequence). Deletions cut 3 bases from V and 4 bases from J, with 12 bases between. This CDR3 reads CASSSPAKADTQYF. CDR3 nucleotides: TGTGCCAGCAGCTCCCCGGCGAAGGCAGATACGCAGTATTTT. Full variable domain (rest looked up from reference TRBV5-4 and TRBJ2-3): ETGVTQSPTHLIKTRGQQVTLRCSSQSGHNTVSWYQQALGQGPQFIFQYYREEENGRGNFPPRFSGLQFPNYSSELNVNALELDDSALYLCASSSPAKADTQYFGPGTRLTVL.

The chain uses TRBV5-5 and TRBJ1-3; D gene unclear. Germline V gene data show CDR1 as SGHKS and CDR2 as YYEKEE (reference sequence). The CDR3 runs 13 residues. V was clipped by 1 base and J by 0 bases, with 2 bases between them. DNA for the CDR3: TGTGCCAGCAGCTTGAACTCTGGAAACACCATATATTTT. Its protein product is CASSLNSGNTIYF. The whole variable domain, remainder taken from reference TRBV5-5 and TRBJ1-3, is DAGVTQSPTHLIKTRGQQVTLRCSPISGHKSVSWYQQVLGQGPQFIFQYYEKEERGRGNFPDRFSARQFPNYSSELNVNALLLGDSALYLCASSLNSGNTIYFGEGSWLTVV.

CDR3 protein: CASSPGGGHEQFF. Written as DNA, the CDR3 is TGCGCCAGCAGCCCAGGGGGGGGCCATGAGCAGTTCTTC. V and J are TRBV5-1 and TRBJ2-1; TRBD1 or TRBD2 may be the D gene (7 bases each). The length of the CDR3 is 13 residues. Germline V gives CDR1 SGHRS, CDR2 YFSETQ. Trimming pared 4 bases from V and 8 bases from J, leaving 13 bases between. Combining the CDR3 with reference TRBV5-1 and TRBJ2-1 gives the whole variable domain KAGVTQTPRYLIKTRGQQVTLSCSPISGHRSVSWYQQTPGQGLQFLFEYFSETQRNKGNFPGRFSGRQFSNSRSEMNVSTLELGDSALYLCASSPGGGHEQFFGPGTRLTVL.

The CDR3 spells CASSHRQGGRINEKLFF. In DNA form, the CDR3 reads TGTGCCAGCAGCCACCGACAGGGCGGACGCATAAATGAAAAACTGTTTTTT. This chain links TRBV5-8 with TRBJ1-4; 7 bases line up with TRBD1. The CDR3 has 17 amino acids. Germline trimming cut 4 bases from V and 5 bases from J; bases unmatched to any gene: 14. Germline V lookup: CDR1 SGHTS, CDR2 YDEGEE.

The chain couples TRBV6-5 to TRBJ1-5; D gene unclear. Per germline, CDR1 MNHEY and CDR2 SVGAGI. V gave up 0 bases and J gave up 0 bases, with 6 bases separating them. This CDR3 comprises 15 residues. CDR3 protein: CASSYSWDSNQPQHF. For the CDR3, the DNA is TGTGCCAGCAGTTACTCCTGGGATAGCAATCAGCCCCAGCATTTT.